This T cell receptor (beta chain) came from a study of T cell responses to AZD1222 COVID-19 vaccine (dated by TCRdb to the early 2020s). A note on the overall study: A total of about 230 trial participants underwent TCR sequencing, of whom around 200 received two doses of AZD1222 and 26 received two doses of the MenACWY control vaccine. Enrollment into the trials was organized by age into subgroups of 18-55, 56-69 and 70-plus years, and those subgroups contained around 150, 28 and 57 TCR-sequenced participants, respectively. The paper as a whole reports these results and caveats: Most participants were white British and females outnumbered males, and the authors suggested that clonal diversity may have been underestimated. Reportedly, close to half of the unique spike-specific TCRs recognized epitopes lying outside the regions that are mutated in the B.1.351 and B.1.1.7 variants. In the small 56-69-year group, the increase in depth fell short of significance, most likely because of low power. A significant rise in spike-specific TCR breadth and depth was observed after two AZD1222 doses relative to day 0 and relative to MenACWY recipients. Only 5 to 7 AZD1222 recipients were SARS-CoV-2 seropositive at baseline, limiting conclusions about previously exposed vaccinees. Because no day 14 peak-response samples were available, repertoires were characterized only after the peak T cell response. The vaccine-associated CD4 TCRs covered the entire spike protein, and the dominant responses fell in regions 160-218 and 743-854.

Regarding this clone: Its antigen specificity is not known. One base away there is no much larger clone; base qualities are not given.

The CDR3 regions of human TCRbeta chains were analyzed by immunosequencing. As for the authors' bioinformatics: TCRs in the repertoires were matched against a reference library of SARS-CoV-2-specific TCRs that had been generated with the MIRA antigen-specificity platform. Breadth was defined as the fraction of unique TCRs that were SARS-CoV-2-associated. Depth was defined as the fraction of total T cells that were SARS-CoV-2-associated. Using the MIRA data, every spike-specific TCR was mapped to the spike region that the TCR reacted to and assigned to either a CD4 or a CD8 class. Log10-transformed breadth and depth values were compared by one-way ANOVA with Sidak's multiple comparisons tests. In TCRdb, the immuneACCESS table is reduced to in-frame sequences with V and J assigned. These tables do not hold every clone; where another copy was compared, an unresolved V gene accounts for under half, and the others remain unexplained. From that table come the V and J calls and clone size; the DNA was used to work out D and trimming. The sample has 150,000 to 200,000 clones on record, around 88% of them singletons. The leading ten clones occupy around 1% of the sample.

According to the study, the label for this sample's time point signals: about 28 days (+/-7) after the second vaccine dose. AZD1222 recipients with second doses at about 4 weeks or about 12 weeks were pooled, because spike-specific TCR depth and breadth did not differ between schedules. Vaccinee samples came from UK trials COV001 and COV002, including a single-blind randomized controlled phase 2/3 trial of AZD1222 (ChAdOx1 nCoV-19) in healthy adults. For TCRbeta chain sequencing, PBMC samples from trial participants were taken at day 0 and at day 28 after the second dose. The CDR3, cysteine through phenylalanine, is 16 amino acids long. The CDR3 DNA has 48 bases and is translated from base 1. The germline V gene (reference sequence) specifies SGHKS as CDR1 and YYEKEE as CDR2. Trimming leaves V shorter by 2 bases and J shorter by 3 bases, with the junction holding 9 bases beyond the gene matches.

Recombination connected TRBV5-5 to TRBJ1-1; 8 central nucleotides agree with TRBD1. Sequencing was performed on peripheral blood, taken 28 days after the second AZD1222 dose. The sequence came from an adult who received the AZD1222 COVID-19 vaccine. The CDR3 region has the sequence CASSFTVRQGYTEAFF. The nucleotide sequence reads TGTGCCAGCAGCTTCACTGTCCGACAGGGGTACACTGAAGCTTTCTTT.